This entry describes one T cell receptor beta chain. TCRdb's copy holds only in-frame clones and misses some; the assay was immunoSEQ multiplex PCR. Among tens of thousands of clones, about 90% were seen once, and the ten largest hold roughly 2%. The data belong to a study of control samples from healthy donors and cancer patients. V shed 0 bases and J shed 4 bases, with 12 bases lying between them. The V gene's germline CDR1 is MNHEY and CDR2 SMNVEV (reference sequence). The CDR3 loop spans 15 amino acids. The chain recombines TRBV27 with TRBJ1-1; tentatively, D is TRBD1 (5 bases). The material sequenced was PBMCs. This sequence originates from a woman in her sixties with head and neck cancer. The CDR3 is CASSLSGWGLTEAFF. In nucleotides, the CDR3 is TGTGCCAGCAGTTTATCGGGCTGGGGCCTCACTGAAGCTTTCTTT.